This T cell receptor beta chain stems from a study of shared clonotypes between healthy human individuals. Whole-study context: With ages of 18 to 49, the donors were a couple of women and three men.

Naivety among CD8 cells was defined by CD45RO negativity and positive CCR7 selection, thereby excluding terminally differentiated effector memory CD45RA+ cells. Study findings and constraints: Researchers sampled only blood; tissue repertoires likely differ.

The V end was cut by 8 bases, the J end by 2 bases, with 12 bases between. The CDR3 runs 13 residues. Germline loops: CDR1 MNHNS, CDR2 SASEGT. For each subset, genomic DNA was distributed in equal portions over several immunoSEQ plates. Assay used: immunoSEQ multiplex PCR; TCRdb lists only in-frame clones, some missing. The table has millions of clones, approximately 94% seen once. Remarks on this clone: Its antigen remains unidentified.

Sequencing input: naive CD8+ T cells sorted from blood. This clonotype originated in a man younger than 35 in good health. V gene TRBV6-1 combines with J gene TRBJ2-5; tentative D call: TRBD2 (6 bases). The DNA of the CDR3 is TGTGCCAGCTGGGTTAGCGGTCAAGAGACCCAGTACTTC. Encoded protein: CASWVSGQETQYF.